This T cell receptor (beta chain) was profiled in a study of blood T cell repertoires in COVID-19. The germline V gene has CDR1 GTSNPN and CDR2 SVGIG (reference sequence). With 7 bases removed from V and 0 bases from J, the gap between germline ends came to 14 bases. The CDR3 covers 14 residues. The repertoire was sequenced with immunoSEQ multiplex PCR; TCRdb's copy has only in-frame clones and lacks some. The sample shows over 75,000 clones, over 70% of them seen only once. The table lists this clone with a few counts. This TCR came from a human donor in a cohort sampled during active COVID-19. V usage is TRBV30 and J usage is TRBJ2-3, with D perhaps TRBD2 (5 bases). The specimen was peripheral blood. The CDR3 loop is CASPLGGSTDTQYF. The CDR3 nucleotides read TGTGCCTCCCCCCTGGGCGGGAGCACAGATACGCAGTATTTT. Full variable domain (rest looked up from reference TRBV30 and TRBJ2-3): SQTIHQWPATLVQPVGSPLSLECTVEGTSNPNLYWYRQAAGRGLQLLFYSVGIGQISSEVPQNLSASRPQDRQFILSSKKLLLSDSGFYLCASPLGGSTDTQYFGPGTRLTVL.